This T cell receptor beta chain was retrieved from a study of OX40 agonist ivuxolimab in advanced cancers. On the study more broadly: It was permissible to have had prior anti-PD-1, anti-PD-L1 or anti-CTLA-4 therapy, and under 45% had some.

Findings and caveats of the study: CD4+ and CD8+ T cells in blood underwent clonal expansion by week 6 at 0.1 to 3.0 mg/kg.

V lost 4 bases to trimming and J lost 8 bases, with 9 bases between them. This CDR3 contains 12 residues. Per germline, CDR1 SGHNT and CDR2 YYREEE (reference sequence). The sample holds a few counts of this clone. What it binds is unknown. The repertoire was sequenced with immunoSEQ multiplex PCR; TCRdb's copy has only in-frame clones and lacks some. This sample has about 60,000 clones, with about 90% found just once. This TCR was recovered from an adult with an advanced solid tumor such as melanoma, head and neck, liver or kidney cancer. Source: CD4+ or CD8+ T cells sorted from blood, taken in a trial of the OX40 agonist ivuxolimab. This chain links TRBV5-4 with TRBJ2-2; the D is unclear. The DNA of the CDR3 is TGTGCCAGCAGCATCGCAGCAGGGGAGCTGTTTTTT. Amino acids: CASSIAAGELFF.